Reported below is one T cell receptor beta chain. Using immunoSEQ multiplex PCR, the repertoire was profiled, and TCRdb retains in-frame clones only, with some absent. The sample holds 35,000 to 45,000 clones, around 80% seen once. Investigators merged groups given second doses at roughly 4 or roughly 12 weeks. Germline assignment: CDR1 SGHTA and CDR2 FQGNSA. There are 16 residues in the CDR3. V lost 5 bases and J lost 9; bases outside the gene matches: 11. This sample is part of a study of T cell responses to AZD1222 COVID-19 vaccine. Sequences were derived from peripheral blood, sampled 28 days after the second AZD1222 dose. This sequence originates from an adult who received the AZD1222 COVID-19 vaccine. The V gene is TRBV7-2, the J gene TRBJ1-6; 9 bases match TRBD1. The DNA for the CDR3 is TGTGCCAGCAGCCCGAGTTGGGGACAGGGTGGTTCACCCCTCCACTTT. Protein: CASSPSWGQGGSPLHF.